Below, 2 T cell receptor beta chains from the same sample are listed, as sequenced in a study of cytomegalovirus exposure and HLA in healthy donors (TCRdb year 2017). The library was produced with the immunoSEQ multiplex PCR assay. Entries here come from immuneACCESS through TCRdb and include only in-frame sequences with V and J called. Some clones fail to appear in such tables; in the studies checked, an unresolved V gene covers under half of the shortfall, and the cause of the remainder is unknown. This sample is represented by over 200,000 clones; 70% to 90% of them were singletons. Together, the top ten hold about 2.9% of the sample. The source material was PBMCs. Every receptor here comes from a woman aged 18-29 years in good health and CMV-seronegative.

The rearrangement links TRBV5-1 to TRBJ2-1; a weak D match, TRBD2 (5 bases). With 4 bases removed from V and 0 bases from J, the gap between germline ends came to 11 bases. The V gene's germline CDR1 is SGHRS and CDR2 YFSETQ. The CDR3 runs to 15 residues. The CDR3 is CASSERSYSYNEQFF. For the CDR3, the DNA is TGCGCCAGCAGCGAGCGGAGTTACTCCTACAATGAGCAGTTCTTC.

With respect to this clone: Distinct nucleotide sequences in the sample also encode this CDR3. V gene TRBV29-1 combines with J gene TRBJ2-7; 9 nucleotides align to TRBD1. V lost 4 bases to trimming and J lost 1 base; unmatched junction nucleotides: 5. CDR1 and CDR2 (germline): SQVTM, ANQGSEA. The CDR3 runs to 14 residues. This chain's CDR3 is CSVAGTGLSYEQYF. CDR3 coding DNA: TGCAGCGTTGCGGGGACAGGGCTTTCCTACGAGCAGTACTTC.